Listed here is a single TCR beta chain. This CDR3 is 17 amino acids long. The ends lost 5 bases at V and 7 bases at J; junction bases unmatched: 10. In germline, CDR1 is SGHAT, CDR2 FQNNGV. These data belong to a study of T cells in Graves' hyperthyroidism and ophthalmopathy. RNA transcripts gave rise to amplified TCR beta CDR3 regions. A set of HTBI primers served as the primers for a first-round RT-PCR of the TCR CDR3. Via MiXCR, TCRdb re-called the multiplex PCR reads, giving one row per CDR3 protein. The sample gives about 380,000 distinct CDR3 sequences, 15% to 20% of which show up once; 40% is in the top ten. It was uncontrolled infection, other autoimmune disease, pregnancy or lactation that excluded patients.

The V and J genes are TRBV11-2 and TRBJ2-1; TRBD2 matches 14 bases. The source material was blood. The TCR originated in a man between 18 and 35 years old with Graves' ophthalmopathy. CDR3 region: CASSPGTSGGFGNEQFF. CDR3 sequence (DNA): TGTGCCAGCAGCCCCGGGACTAGCGGGGGTTTCGGGAATGAGCAGTTCTTC.